This T cell receptor (beta chain) was sequenced during a study of technical replicates of blood from a few donors. Germline values: CDR1 MDHEN, CDR2 SYDVKM. After removal of 7 bases from V and 1 base from J, the junction contained 11 bases not matched to a gene. The CDR3 consists of 17 residues. This clone was recorded only once. Data came from immunoSEQ multiplex PCR; TCRdb stores just in-frame clones and leaves some out. This sample has under 90,000 clones, with 85% to 95% found just once. This receptor was obtained from a human donor in good health. The J gene is TRBJ2-3, the V gene TRBV28; 10 nucleotides line up with TRBD1. The source material was T cells isolated from PBMCs. This CDR3 reads CASNTITGTGGTDTQYF. The CDR3 nucleotides are TGTGCCAGCAATACCATTACCGGGACAGGGGGCACAGATACGCAGTATTTT.